One sample yielded the 29 T cell receptor beta chains listed below, sequenced in a study of cytomegalovirus exposure and HLA in healthy donors. Sequenced by immunoSEQ multiplex PCR; TCRdb stores in-frame clones only, minus some. Of roughly 57,000 clones detected, roughly 93% appear once; the ten largest clones hold under 2%. Sequencing was carried out using PBMCs. These receptors were collected from a woman younger than 30 in good health and CMV-seropositive.

The chain couples TRBV4-1 to TRBJ1-5; D is possibly TRBD1 (5 bases). The length of the CDR3 is 16 residues. Germline CDR1 is MGHRA and CDR2 is YSYEKL. V was trimmed by 4 bases and J by 4 bases, leaving 17 bases between them. The CDR3 nucleotides read TGCGCCAGCAGCCCCCTCGCGGGGGTAGTTAATCAGCCCCAGCATTTT. Amino acids: CASSPLAGVVNQPQHF.

The V call is TRBV5-4, the J call TRBJ1-3, with a tentative D call TRBD1 (6 bases). The germline V and J ends were trimmed by 3 bases and 0 bases, with 10 bases remaining between them. In germline, CDR1 is SGHNT, CDR2 YYREEE (reference sequence). CDR3 size: 15 residues. DNA of the CDR3: TGTGCCAGCAGCTGGGACACGAGCTCTGGAAACACCATATATTTT. This codes for CASSWDTSSGNTIYF.

V usage is TRBV19 and J usage is TRBJ1-4; D may be TRBD1 (5 bases). V dropped 6 bases and J dropped 4 bases, with 15 bases sitting between them. CDR1 is LNHDA and CDR2 is SQIVND in the germline V gene (reference sequence). The CDR3 has 15 amino acids. CDR3 protein: CASSPLGGVNEKLFF. CDR3 in DNA: TGTGCCAGTAGCCCACTGGGGGGGGTTAATGAAAAACTGTTTTTT.

The chain uses TRBV21-1 and TRBJ2-7; no check of the table's D call, TRBD2, against the DNA was made. TRBV21-1 is given as a pseudogene. CDR3 length: 15 amino acids. The CDR3 here is CASSNSLGGPYEQYF. The CDR3 DNA reads as TGTGCCAGCAGCAACAGTTTAGGCGGTCCCTACGAGCAGTACTTC.

This chain connects TRBV5-1 to TRBJ2-5; TRBD2 matches 9 bases. V lost 5 bases and J lost 5; bases outside the gene matches: 16. The CDR3 contains 17 residues. The germline gives CDR1 SGHRS, CDR2 YFSETQ. CDR3 DNA: TGCGCCAGCAGTCCGTTGGCGGGGGGGCTTGGGGGTGAGACCCAGTACTTC. Translating gives CASSPLAGGLGGETQYF.

V is TRBV7-9 and J is TRBJ2-1; 14 bases align to TRBD2. Trimming took 5 bases from V and 8 from J; bases not matched to a gene: 5. The germline V gene has CDR1 SEHNR and CDR2 FQNEAQ (reference sequence). The CDR3 runs to 15 residues. CDR3 in amino acids: CASSPGLAGADEQFF. In DNA, the CDR3 is TGTGCCAGCAGCCCGGGACTAGCGGGGGCCGATGAGCAGTTCTTC.

The V call is TRBV11-2, the J call TRBJ1-4, with TRBD1 identical over 12 bases. Losses at the gene ends were 5 bases for V and 2 bases for J; bases not matched to a gene: 3. The CDR3 spans 16 residues. Germline values: CDR1 SGHAT, CDR2 FQNNGV. This chain's CDR3 is CASSGTGGRTNEKLFF. CDR3 nucleotide sequence: TGTGCCAGCAGCGGGACAGGGGGCCGCACTAATGAAAAACTGTTTTTT.

The J gene is TRBJ2-6, the V gene TRBV6-5; D ambiguous. Germline CDR1 is MNHEY and CDR2 is SVGAGI. The CDR3 covers 16 residues. The germline V and J ends were trimmed by 3 bases and 0 bases, with 9 bases remaining between them. The CDR3 DNA sequence: TGTGCCAGCAGTTATTCAACGAGCTCTGGGGCCAACGTCCTGACTTTC. This encodes CASSYSTSSGANVLTF.

This clone occurred a few times. This chain connects TRBV11-2 to TRBJ2-1; 10 bases fit TRBD2. Germline CDR1 is SGHAT and CDR2 is FQNNGV. The J segment lost 4 bases and the V segment lost 6 bases, leaving 9 bases of the junction unmatched. The CDR3 runs 16 residues. As DNA, the CDR3 is TGTGCCAGCAGACCCTTAGCGGGGGGAAAGTACAATGAGCAGTTCTTC. This sequence encodes CASRPLAGGKYNEQFF.

This rearrangement joins TRBV30 to TRBJ2-7; D call uncertain. Germline V gene sequence: CDR1 GTSNPN, CDR2 SVGIG (reference sequence). The V gene lost 2 bases and the J gene lost 2 bases, with 10 bases spanning the gap. The CDR3 totals 13 residues. CDR3 in amino acids: CAWSISVAYEQYF. In DNA, the CDR3 is TGTGCCTGGAGTATCAGTGTTGCCTACGAGCAGTACTTC.

The chain combines TRBV4-1 with TRBJ1-2, with D perhaps TRBD1 (6 bases). The CDR3 length is 16 residues. V lost 2 bases and J lost 0, with 13 bases in between. Germline V gene lookup returns CDR1 MGHRA and CDR2 YSYEKL. The CDR3 coding sequence is TGCGCCAGCAGCCAATTGGGAGGGGGAGCTAACTATGGCTACACCTTC. It codes for CASSQLGGGANYGYTF.

The CDR3 here is CASSQEIVAGLSSYEQYF. The DNA of the CDR3 is TGTGCCAGCAGCCAAGAAATAGTAGCGGGGCTCAGCTCCTACGAGCAGTACTTC. J is TRBJ2-7 and V is TRBV4-2; 8 positions match TRBD2. The V segment lost 0 bases and the J segment 0 bases; nucleotides outside the gene matches: 10. The CDR3 loop spans 18 amino acids. The V gene's germline CDR1 is LGHNA and CDR2 YNFKEQ.

The chain couples TRBV5-4 to TRBJ2-3; D not resolved. The ends were cut back, 5 bases at V and 2 bases at J, with 9 bases in the middle. This CDR3 contains 13 residues. Germline V gene lookup returns CDR1 SGHNT and CDR2 YYREEE (reference sequence). CDR3 loop: CASSRPYTDTQYF. CDR3 coding DNA: TGTGCCAGCAGTCGTCCTTACACAGATACGCAGTATTTT.

This clone was seen once. This chain uses TRBV6-5 with TRBJ2-5; D remains unclear. Germline V gene sequence: CDR1 MNHEY, CDR2 SVGAGI. The CDR3 spans 13 residues. V lost 5 bases and J lost 3, with 10 bases in between. The CDR3 region has the DNA TGTGCCAGCAGTAACACAGCCAAAGAGACCCAGTACTTC. Protein: CASSNTAKETQYF.

The chain links TRBV15 to TRBJ1-4; 10 nucleotides align to TRBD1. The CDR3 has 15 amino acids. With V trimmed by 7 bases and J by 8 bases, 10 bases remained unmatched. Germline V gives CDR1 LNHNV, CDR2 YYDKDF (reference sequence). CDR3 sequence (DNA): TGTGCCACCACCCCTTCGACAGGGGGCGGGGAAAAACTGTTTTTT. Its translation: CATTPSTGGGEKLFF.

V usage is TRBV4-1 and J usage is TRBJ1-2; 10 nucleotides align to TRBD1. V shed 3 bases, J shed 3 bases, and the junction held 4 bases outside the gene matches. Germline V gene sequence: CDR1 MGHRA, CDR2 YSYEKL. This CDR3 is built from 15 residues. CDR3 DNA: TGCGCCAGCAGCCACCGGACAGGGGGTGACTATGGCTACACCTTC. Protein sequence: CASSHRTGGDYGYTF.

In its sample, this clone was seen a few times. The chain is built from TRBV6-5 and TRBJ2-7; D might be TRBD2 (6 bases). The germline gives CDR1 MNHEY, CDR2 SVGAGI. This CDR3 spans 13 amino acids. The ends were cut back, 6 bases at V and 0 bases at J, with 9 bases in the middle. CDR3 DNA: TGTGCCAGCAGGGGGCGGGACTCCTACGAGCAGTACTTC. This translates into CASRGRDSYEQYF.

V gene TRBV7-9 combines with J gene TRBJ1-4; TRBD1 matches 10 bases. Trimming removed 5 bases from V and 6 bases from J; junction bases left unmatched: 6. Germline-derived CDR1 and CDR2 are SEHNR and FQNEAQ (reference sequence). This CDR3 is built from 15 residues. The CDR3 DNA sequence: TGTGCCAGCAGCCGCCGACAGGGGGCGTATGAAAAACTGTTTTTT. Protein product: CASSRRQGAYEKLFF.

This clone was seen a handful of times. The V and J genes are TRBV4-1 and TRBJ1-5; D is possibly TRBD1 (5 bases). Trimming removed 0 bases from V and 2 bases from J, with 11 bases in between. This CDR3 contains 16 residues. The germline gives CDR1 MGHRA, CDR2 YSYEKL. In DNA form, the CDR3 reads TGCGCCAGCAGCCAAGAAGGTGGCAGGGGCAATCAGCCCCAGCATTTT. It yields the protein CASSQEGGRGNQPQHF.

Details on this clone: The sample contains more than one DNA sequence encoding this CDR3. V is TRBV9 and J is TRBJ1-2; D uncertain. CDR3 length: 13 residues. The germline CDR1 and CDR2 sequences are SGDLS and YYNGEE. With 0 bases removed from V and 3 bases from J, the gap between germline ends came to 6 bases. The CDR3 nucleotides read TGTGCCAGCAGCGTAGGTGGAGACTATGGCTACACCTTC. This encodes CASSVGGDYGYTF.

The rearrangement joins TRBV27 to TRBJ1-6; D uncertain. CDR1 and CDR2 (germline): MNHEY, SMNVEV (reference sequence). V was clipped by 7 bases and J by 9 bases, with 16 bases between them. The CDR3 contains 14 residues. CDR3 amino acids: CASTYAPVSSPLHF. The CDR3 coding sequence is TGTGCCAGCACCTACGCACCCGTTAGTTCACCCCTCCACTTT.

V usage is TRBV10-1 and J usage is TRBJ2-3; D unclear. The CDR3 spans 15 residues. Between the trimmed V and J ends, which lost 0 bases and 3 bases, there was a span of 10 bases. The germline gives CDR1 WNHNN, CDR2 SYGVQD (reference sequence). The CDR3 DNA sequence: TGCGCCAGCAGTGAGTCTAAGAGGCGGACAGATACGCAGTATTTT. It specifies CASSESKRRTDTQYF.

This sequence joins TRBV9 and TRBJ1-1; TRBD1 is a possible D gene (6 bases). The V end lost 0 bases, the J end lost 0 bases, and 9 bases lay between the germline ends. The CDR3 is 15 residues long. Per germline, CDR1 SGDLS and CDR2 YYNGEE. The chain's CDR3 is CASSVEGTLNTEAFF. The DNA for the CDR3 is TGTGCCAGCAGCGTAGAAGGGACATTGAACACTGAAGCTTTCTTT. The entire variable domain, with the rest obtained from reference TRBV9 and TRBJ1-1, is as follows: DSGVTQTPKHLITATGQRVTLRCSPRSGDLSVYWYQQSLDQGLQFLIQYYNGEERAKGNILERFSAQQFPDLHSELNLSSLELGDSALYFCASSVEGTLNTEAFFGQGTRLTVV.

The chain combines TRBV9 with TRBJ2-1, with D possibly being TRBD1 (5 bases). CDR3 length: 13 amino acids. V lost 4 bases, J lost 4 bases, and 9 bases lay in between. The germline V gene encodes CDR1 SGDLS and CDR2 YYNGEE. The CDR3 DNA reads TGTGCCAGCAGCCCAACAGGATACAATGAGCAGTTCTTC. This translates into CASSPTGYNEQFF.

The chain joins TRBV27 to TRBJ1-1, with a tentative D call TRBD1 (5 bases). V shed 8 bases and J shed 11 bases, with 15 bases lying between them. The length of the CDR3 is 11 residues. In germline, CDR1 is MNHEY, CDR2 SMNVEV (reference sequence). Written as DNA, the CDR3 is TGTGCCAGCCTATGGGGCATCAGGGCTTTCTTT. This sequence encodes CASLWGIRAFF.

V is TRBV6-5 and J is TRBJ1-1, with D possibly matching TRBD1 (5 bases). V was clipped by 6 bases and J by 1 base, with 9 bases between them. The CDR3 runs to 13 residues. Germline CDR1 reads MNHEY; CDR2 reads SVGAGI. As DNA, the CDR3 is TGTGCCAGCAGGAGGACACGGAACACTGAAGCTTTCTTT. Residues: CASRRTRNTEAFF.

The rearrangement joins TRBV28 to TRBJ2-7; a weak D match, TRBD1 (6 bases). Looked up from germline, CDR1 is MDHEN and CDR2 is SYDVKM. The CDR3 is 13 residues long. V lost 3 bases, J lost 5 bases, and 11 bases lay in between. This CDR3 reads CASSFLGANEQYF. The CDR3 bases are TGTGCCAGCAGTTTCCTGGGGGCAAACGAGCAGTACTTC.

The V and J genes are TRBV4-1 and TRBJ2-7; D perhaps matches TRBD1 (5 bases). Germline-derived CDR1 and CDR2 are MGHRA and YSYEKL. The V and J ends lost 2 bases and 0 bases respectively, with 17 bases between them. The CDR3 runs 17 residues. The chain's CDR3 is CASSQKPDSLYSYEQYF. The CDR3 coding sequence is TGCGCCAGCAGCCAAAAACCAGACAGCCTTTACTCCTACGAGCAGTACTTC.

V gene TRBV7-9 combines with J gene TRBJ1-1, with 7 bases lining up with TRBD1. The CDR3 is 16 amino acids. Germline lookup yields CDR1 SEHNR and CDR2 FQNEAQ (reference sequence). V lost 5 bases to trimming and J lost 0 bases; unmatched junction nucleotides: 9. The CDR3 sequence is CASSAGQVLMNTEAFF. The DNA of the CDR3 is TGTGCCAGCAGCGCCGGACAGGTACTAATGAACACTGAAGCTTTCTTT.